This T cell receptor beta chain was sequenced for a study of OX40 agonist ivuxolimab in advanced cancers. The CDR3 totals 15 residues. V lost 2 bases, J lost 3 bases, and 5 bases stayed unmatched. Germline values: CDR1 SGHTA, CDR2 FQGTGA. TCRdb's copy holds only in-frame clones and misses some; the assay was immunoSEQ multiplex PCR. The table records under 25,000 clones, about 79% of them present only once. The sequencing here drew on CD4+ or CD8+ T cells sorted from blood, taken in a trial of the OX40 agonist ivuxolimab. The rearrangement joins TRBV7-3 to TRBJ1-2; the match to TRBD1 covers 8 bases. The TCR sequence derives from an adult with an advanced solid tumor such as melanoma, head and neck, liver or kidney cancer. The chain's CDR3 is CASSLAGQGDYGYTF. DNA of the CDR3: TGTGCCAGCAGCTTAGCCGGACAGGGCGACTATGGCTACACCTTC.